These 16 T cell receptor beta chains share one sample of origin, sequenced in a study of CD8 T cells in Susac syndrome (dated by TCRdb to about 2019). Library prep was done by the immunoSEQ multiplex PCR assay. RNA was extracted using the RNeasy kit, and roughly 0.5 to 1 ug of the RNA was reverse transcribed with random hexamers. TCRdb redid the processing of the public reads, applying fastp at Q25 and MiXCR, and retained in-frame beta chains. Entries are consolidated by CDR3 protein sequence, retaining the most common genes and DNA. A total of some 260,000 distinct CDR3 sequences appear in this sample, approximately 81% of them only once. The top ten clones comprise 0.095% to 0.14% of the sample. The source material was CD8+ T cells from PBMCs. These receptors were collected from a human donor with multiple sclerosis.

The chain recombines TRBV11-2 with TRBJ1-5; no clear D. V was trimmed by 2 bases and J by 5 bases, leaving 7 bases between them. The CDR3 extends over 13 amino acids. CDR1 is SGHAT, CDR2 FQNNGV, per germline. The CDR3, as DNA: TGTGCCAGCAGCTTACGGACGGATCAGCCCCAGCATTTT. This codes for CASSLRTDQPQHF.

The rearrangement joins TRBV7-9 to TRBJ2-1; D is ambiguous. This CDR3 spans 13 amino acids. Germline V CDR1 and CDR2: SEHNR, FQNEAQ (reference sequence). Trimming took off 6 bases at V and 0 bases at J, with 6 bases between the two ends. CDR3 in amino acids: CASRGPSYNEQFF. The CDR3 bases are TGTGCCAGCAGGGGTCCCTCCTACAATGAGCAGTTCTTC.

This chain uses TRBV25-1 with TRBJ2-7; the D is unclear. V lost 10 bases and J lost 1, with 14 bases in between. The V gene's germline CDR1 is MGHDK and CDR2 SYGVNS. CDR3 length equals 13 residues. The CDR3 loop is CATQRGSSYEQYF. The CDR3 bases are TGTGCCACCCAGCGAGGCTCTTCCTACGAGCAGTACTTC.

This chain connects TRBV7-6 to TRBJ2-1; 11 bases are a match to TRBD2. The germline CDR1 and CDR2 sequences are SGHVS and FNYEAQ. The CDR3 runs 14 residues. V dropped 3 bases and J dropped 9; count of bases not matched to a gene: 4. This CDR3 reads CASSLTSGTREQFF. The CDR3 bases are TGTGCCAGCAGCTTGACTAGCGGGACACGTGAGCAGTTCTTC.

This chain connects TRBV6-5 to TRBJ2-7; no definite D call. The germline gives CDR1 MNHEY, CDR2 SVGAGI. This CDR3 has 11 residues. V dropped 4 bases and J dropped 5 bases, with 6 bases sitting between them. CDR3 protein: CASSSMNEQYF. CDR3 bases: TGTGCCAGCAGTTCGATGAACGAGCAGTACTTC.

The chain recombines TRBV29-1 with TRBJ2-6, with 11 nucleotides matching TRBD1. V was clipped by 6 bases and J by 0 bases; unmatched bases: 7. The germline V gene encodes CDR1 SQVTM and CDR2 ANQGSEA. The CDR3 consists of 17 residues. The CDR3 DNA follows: TGCAGCGTGGGGGACAGGGGGGAAGCCTCTGGGGCCAACGTCCTGACTTTC. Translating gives CSVGDRGEASGANVLTF.

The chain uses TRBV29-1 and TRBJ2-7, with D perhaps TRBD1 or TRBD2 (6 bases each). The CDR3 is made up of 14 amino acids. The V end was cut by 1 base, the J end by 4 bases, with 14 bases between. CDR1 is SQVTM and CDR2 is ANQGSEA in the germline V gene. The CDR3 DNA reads TGCAGCGTTGAAGTAGTACGGGGGCGTTACGAGCAGTACTTC. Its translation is CSVEVVRGRYEQYF.

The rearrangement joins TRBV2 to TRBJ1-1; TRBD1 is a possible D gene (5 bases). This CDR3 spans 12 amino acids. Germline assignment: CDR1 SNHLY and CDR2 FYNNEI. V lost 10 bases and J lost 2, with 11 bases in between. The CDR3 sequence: CAIRQRNTEAFF. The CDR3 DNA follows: TGTGCCATCCGACAGAGAAACACTGAAGCTTTCTTT.

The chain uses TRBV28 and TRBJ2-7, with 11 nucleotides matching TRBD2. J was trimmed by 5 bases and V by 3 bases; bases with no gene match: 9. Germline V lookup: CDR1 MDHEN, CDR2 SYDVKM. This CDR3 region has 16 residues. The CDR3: CASSLGSGRAFNEQYF. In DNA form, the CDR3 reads TGTGCCAGCAGTTTGGGTAGCGGGAGGGCTTTCAACGAGCAGTACTTC.

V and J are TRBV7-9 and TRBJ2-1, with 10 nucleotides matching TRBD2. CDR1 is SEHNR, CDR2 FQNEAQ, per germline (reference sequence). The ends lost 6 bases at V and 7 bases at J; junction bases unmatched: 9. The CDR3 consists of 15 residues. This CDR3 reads CASRLAGEGRNEQFF. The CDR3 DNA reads TGTGCCAGCAGGCTAGCGGGAGAGGGGAGGAATGAGCAGTTCTTC.

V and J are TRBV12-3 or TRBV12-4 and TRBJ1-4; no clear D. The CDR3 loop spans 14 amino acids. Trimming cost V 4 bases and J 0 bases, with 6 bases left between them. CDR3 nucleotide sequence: TGTGCCAGCAGTTCGGGTGCAACTAATGAAAAACTGTTTTTT. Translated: CASSSGATNEKLFF.

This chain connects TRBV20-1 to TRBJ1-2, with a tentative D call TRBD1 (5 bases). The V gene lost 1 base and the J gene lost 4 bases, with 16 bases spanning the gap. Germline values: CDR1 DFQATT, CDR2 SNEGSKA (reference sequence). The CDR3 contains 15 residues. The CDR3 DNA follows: TGCAGTGCTAGAGTGTATGACGGGGGTAGCTATGGCTACACCTTC. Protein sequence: CSARVYDGGSYGYTF.

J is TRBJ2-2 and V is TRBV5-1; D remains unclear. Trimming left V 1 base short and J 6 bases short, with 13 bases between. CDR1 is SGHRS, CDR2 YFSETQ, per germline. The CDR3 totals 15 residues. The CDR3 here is CASSLSAQHPGELFF. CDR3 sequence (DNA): TGCGCCAGCAGCTTGTCTGCACAACATCCCGGGGAGCTGTTTTTT.

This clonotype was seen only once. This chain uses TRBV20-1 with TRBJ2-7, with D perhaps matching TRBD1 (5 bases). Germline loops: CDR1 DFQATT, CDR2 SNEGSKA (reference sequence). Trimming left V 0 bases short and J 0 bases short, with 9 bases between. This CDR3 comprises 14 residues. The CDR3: CSAREQALSYEQYF. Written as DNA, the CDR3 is TGCAGTGCTAGAGAACAGGCCCTCTCCTACGAGCAGTACTTC.

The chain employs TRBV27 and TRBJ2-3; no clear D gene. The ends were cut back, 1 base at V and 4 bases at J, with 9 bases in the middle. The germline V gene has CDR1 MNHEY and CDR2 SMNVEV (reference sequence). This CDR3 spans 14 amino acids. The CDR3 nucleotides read TGTGCCAGCAGTTTATACGCAGTTCCAGATACGCAGTATTTT. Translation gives CASSLYAVPDTQYF.

The CDR3 DNA follows: TGTGCCAGCAGCTTAGGGCCGATCACCGGGGAGCTGTTTTTT. This gives the protein CASSLGPITGELFF. The V call is TRBV7-9, the J call TRBJ2-2; D is undetermined. Germline V lookup: CDR1 SEHNR, CDR2 FQNEAQ (reference sequence). Trimming stripped 1 base from V and 4 bases from J, with 7 bases between. The CDR3 has 14 amino acids.